The T cell receptor beta chain described here comes from a study of blood T cell repertoires in COVID-19. The data were produced by immunoSEQ multiplex PCR, yet TCRdb's version contains in-frame clones alone and is incomplete. This table holds some 30,000 clones, 75% to 85% found once. This TCR came from a man aged 60 to 69 with active COVID-19. The sample was peripheral blood.

CDR3 nucleotides: TGTGCCAGTAGTATGGTCGGTACAGATACGCAGTATTTT. Its translation: CASSMVGTDTQYF. The chain joins TRBV19 to TRBJ2-3; no definite D call. The V gene lost 3 bases and the J gene lost 3 bases, with 7 bases spanning the gap. The CDR3 is made up of 13 amino acids. Germline V lookup: CDR1 LNHDA, CDR2 SQIVND (reference sequence).